This entry features one T cell receptor (beta chain) sequence. This clone showed up just a few times. The antigen it binds to is not known. Base qualities are not provided; no much larger clone lies one nucleotide away. These data originate in a study of memory CD4+ T cells and cytomegalovirus serostatus (dated by TCRdb to 2018 to 2020). About the full investigation: The roughly 35 healthy Belgian adults in the cohort included 9 who were CMV seropositive and approximately 25 who were CMV seronegative. CD4+ memory TCRbeta repertoires of a Belgian cohort with known cytomegalovirus serostatus were sequenced in order to replicate a published TCR-based CMV serostatus classifier.

Genomic DNA was extracted from sorted cells with the Quick-DNA Microprep Kit. Amplification of TCRbeta DNA was done with the immunoSEQ hsTCRbeta kit, following the protocol from the manufacturer. An Illumina MiSeq instrument was used to sequence the TCRbeta libraries. Per the original workflow: Removing out-of-frame sequences left 2,204,828 distinct TCRbeta sequences, an average of about 70,000 per individual. Each individual was scored by the count of around 160 previously reported CMV-associated TCRbeta sequences and the total productive distinct TCRbeta count. A beta-binomial model was reimplemented in Python, and scikit-learn random forests with default parameters were trained on data from the US cohort. Classifier performance on the Belgian cohort was summarized as median AUC with percentile confidence intervals over 10,000 bootstrap iterations. Not all clones reach the TCRdb copy of this immuneACCESS table, which keeps in-frame sequences only. Checked studies attribute under half of the gap to unresolved V genes and leave the rest unexplained. V and J calls plus clone size are reproduced from that table; the DNA served to infer D and trimming. A total of about 61,000 clones appear in this sample, around four fifths of them only once. The leading ten clones occupy about 1% of the sample.

Reading the germline V gene (reference sequence) gives CDR1 GTSNPN and CDR2 SVGIG. The CDR3 holds 11 amino acids from the cysteine to the phenylalanine. Solely the CDR3 DNA is kept, with 33 bases framed from the first base. Trimming accounts for 3 bases at V and 10 bases at J, while the number of junction bases matched to no gene is 5. A FACSAria II was used to sort memory CD4+ T cells, defined as single viable CD3+CD4+CD8-CD45RO+ cells. CMV serostatus was determined with a Roche Elecsys assay detecting serum IgG against CMV pp150, pp28, p38 and p52. After thawing, total CD4+ T cells were enriched by positive selection with CD4 magnetic microbeads. The samples came from a different study that was designed specifically to examine the CD4+ T cell memory repertoire. Peripheral blood mononuclear cells were isolated and cryopreserved according to standard operating procedures, and serum was stored at -80 degrees C. The staining used CD3-PerCP (BW264/56), CD4-APC (RPA-T4), CD45RO-PE (UCHT1) and CD8-Pacific Orange (3B5) antibodies, and Sytox blue was used to exclude non-viable cells.

What the research found in general, with its limitations: Results were interpreted as suggesting that the CMV-associated TCR signature is largely present in the CD4+ memory repertoire. Of around 160 previously reported CMV-associated TCRbeta sequences, over 65 appeared in the CD4+ memory repertoires, each in one to five individuals. The original-framework classifier achieved a median bootstrapped AUC of around 0.95 with a 95% CI of 0.76-1.00 on the Belgian cohort. CMV serostatus prediction reached a median bootstrapped AUC of around 0.95 with the original framework and over 0.8 with a US-trained random forest. Only CD4+CD45RO+ memory cells were sequenced, in contrast to the original study, in which naive and memory CD4+ and CD8+ populations were covered.

The V and J genes are TRBV30 and TRBJ1-1; 7 middle bases align to TRBD1. The receptor was isolated from an adult in good health and CMV-seronegative. The specimen was memory CD4+ T cells from blood. In nucleotide form, the sequence is TGTGCCTGGAGGCAGACAGGGCGAGCTTTCTTT. It specifies CAWRQTGRAFF.